This entry lists 17 T cell receptor beta chains sequenced from one sample in a study of blood T cells in healthy people across ages. Using a J-beta primer mix together with a sample-barcoded 5' primer, a second PCR was run for roughly 7 to 12 cycles. TCRdb passed the 5' RACE reads through MiXCR, listing each CDR3 protein once. The sample records fewer than 900,000 distinct CDR3 sequences, under 40% being singletons. The specimen was blood. Receptor source: a man between 18 and 29 years old in good health.

This chain uses TRBV7-9 with TRBJ2-1; 7 bases agree with TRBD2. Germline CDR1 reads SEHNR; CDR2 reads FQNEAQ (reference sequence). The CDR3 sequence is 17 residues long. Losses at the gene ends were 5 bases for V and 5 bases for J; bases not matched to a gene: 15. The CDR3 coding sequence is TGTGCCAGCAGCCGACGCGGGAGTAGCGACCAAAACAATGAGCAGTTCTTC. This codes for CASSRRGSSDQNNEQFF.

This clonotype has a handful of counts. The chain uses TRBV7-2 and TRBJ2-1, with D tentatively TRBD2 (6 bases). Deletions cut 5 bases from V and 2 bases from J, with 10 bases between. The CDR3 sequence is 14 residues long. The germline CDR1 and CDR2 sequences are SGHTA and FQGNSA. The CDR3 spells CASSPPGAYNEQFF. Here the CDR3 DNA reads TGTGCCAGCAGCCCCCCGGGGGCCTACAATGAGCAGTTCTTC.

V usage is TRBV5-1 and J usage is TRBJ1-1; a possible D gene is TRBD1 (5 bases). This CDR3 spans 14 amino acids. Germline CDR1 is SGHRS and CDR2 is YFSETQ. Trimming cost V 3 bases and J 4 bases, with 13 bases left between them. The CDR3 DNA reads as TGCGCCAGCAGCTCGGACATTACCCCCACTGAAGCTTTCTTT. It specifies CASSSDITPTEAFF.

A few counts support this clonotype. This rearrangement joins TRBV4-3 to TRBJ2-1; 7 bases match TRBD1. The length of the CDR3 is 16 residues. Trimming removed 5 bases from V and 2 bases from J; junction bases left unmatched: 9. The germline V gene has CDR1 LGHNA and CDR2 YSLEER. The CDR3 DNA reads as TGCGCCAGCAGCTTCCAACCGACAGGGCCCTACAATGAGCAGTTCTTC. Its protein product is CASSFQPTGPYNEQFF.

This chain links TRBV20-1 with TRBJ2-1; a possible D gene is TRBD2 (6 bases). Germline V gene sequence: CDR1 DFQATT, CDR2 SNEGSKA (reference sequence). This CDR3 has 11 amino acids. Trimming took off 3 bases at V and 12 bases at J, with 12 bases between the two ends. The CDR3 spells CSASQQGGQFF. The CDR3 nucleotides are TGCAGTGCTAGTCAGCAGGGAGGGCAGTTCTTC.

The CDR3 nucleotides read TGTGCCATCAGCAGACTAGCGGGGAGCGCAGATACGCAGTATTTT. Protein: CAISRLAGSADTQYF. V usage is TRBV10-3 and J usage is TRBJ2-3; 11 bases line up with TRBD2. This CDR3 has 15 residues. J was trimmed by 4 bases and V by 6 bases; bases with no gene match: 6. Germline values: CDR1 ENHRY, CDR2 SYGVKD.

At least ten counts were recorded for this clonotype. The chain links TRBV12-3 or TRBV12-4 to TRBJ2-7, with a possible D match to TRBD1 (5 bases). The length of the CDR3 is 13 residues. The germline V and J ends were trimmed by 7 bases and 5 bases, with 15 bases remaining between them. The CDR3 nucleotides are TGTGCCAGCACCCTCGGACAAACCGACGAGCAGTACTTC. Translating gives CASTLGQTDEQYF.

Concerning this clonotype itself: A read error may explain this, as a much larger clone is one base away. The chain joins TRBV7-2 to TRBJ2-3; 8 bases match TRBD2. CDR3 size: 14 residues. The germline V gene has CDR1 SGHTA and CDR2 FQGNSA. V shed 5 bases, J shed 4 bases, and the junction held 5 bases outside the gene matches. In DNA form, the CDR3 reads TGTGCCAGCAGCCAACGGGGGGGCGCAGATACGCAGTATTTT. Translation gives CASSQRGGADTQYF. The full variable domain, its missing parts supplied by reference TRBV7-2 and TRBJ2-3, is GAGVSQSPSNKVTEKGKDVELRCDPISGHTALYWYRQSLGQGLEFLIYFQGNSAPDKSGLPSDRFSAERTGGSVSTLTIQRTQQEDSAVYLCASSQRGGADTQYFGPGTRLTVL.

This clonotype was counted a few times. The chain is built from TRBV7-9 and TRBJ2-3; possible D gene TRBD2, 6 bases. This CDR3 is 16 amino acids long. CDR1 and CDR2 from the germline V gene are SEHNR and FQNEAQ (reference sequence). Trimming took 5 bases from V and 1 from J, leaving 16 bases between them. The CDR3 loop is CASSKTSSGGTDTQYF. The DNA for the CDR3 is TGTGCCAGCAGCAAAACCAGCTCGGGGGGCACAGATACGCAGTATTTT.

The sample holds one count of this clonotype. V and J are TRBV6-2 or TRBV6-3 and TRBJ1-1; D is unclear. Germline-derived CDR1 and CDR2 are MNHEY and SVGEGT. Trimming cost V 8 bases and J 0 bases, with 10 bases left between them. This CDR3 region has 13 residues. CDR3 residues: CASLDTLNTEAFF. The CDR3 nucleotides are TGTGCCAGCCTCGACACCCTGAACACTGAAGCTTTCTTT.

V gene TRBV25-1 combines with J gene TRBJ2-2; no clear D gene. Trimming left V 3 bases short and J 7 bases short, with 6 bases between. The CDR3 sequence is 12 residues long. CDR1 MGHDK and CDR2 SYGVNS come from the germline V gene. CDR3 coding DNA: TGTGCCAGCAGTGAGGGCGGCGGGGAGCTGTTTTTT. Its translation: CASSEGGGELFF.

The gene calls are TRBV6-4 and TRBJ2-3; weak D call: TRBD2 (5 bases). Looked up from germline, CDR1 is MRHNA and CDR2 is SNTAGT. This CDR3 region has 15 residues. The V end lost 2 bases, the J end lost 4 bases, and 13 bases lay between the germline ends. CDR3 sequence reads: CASSDAKGAPDTQYF. DNA for the CDR3: TGTGCCAGCAGTGACGCGAAGGGAGCTCCAGATACGCAGTATTTT.

A few counts support this clonotype. The V call is TRBV6-5, the J call TRBJ1-6; D possibly corresponds to TRBD1 (5 bases). The V gene's germline CDR1 is MNHEY and CDR2 SVGAGI. The CDR3 extends over 15 amino acids. V lost 5 bases, J lost 2 bases, and 10 bases lay in between. CDR3 sequence: CASSADRPYNSPLHF. The CDR3 DNA reads as TGTGCCAGCAGTGCAGACAGACCCTATAATTCACCCCTCCACTTT.

This clonotype was observed a handful of times. The CDR3 coding sequence is TGTGCCAGCAGCTTAGAGGCGGAACTCAGCACAGATACGCAGTATTTT. Its translation: CASSLEAELSTDTQYF. V gene TRBV11-1 combines with J gene TRBJ2-3, with D unclear. V gave up 1 base and J gave up 0 bases, with 11 bases separating them. The CDR3 extends over 16 amino acids. The V gene's germline CDR1 is SGHAT and CDR2 FQDESV (reference sequence).

The table lists this clonotype with a few counts. The CDR3 reads CASSPLDVRGRGEKLFF. The DNA for the CDR3 is TGTGCCAGCAGCCCCCTTGATGTACGGGGGCGGGGTGAAAAACTGTTTTTT. This sequence joins TRBV25-1 and TRBJ1-4; TRBD1 might be the D (6 bases). This CDR3 contains 17 residues. V shed 6 bases and J shed 7 bases, with 24 bases lying between them. The germline CDR1 and CDR2 sequences are MGHDK and SYGVNS.

The chain has TRBV7-6 and TRBJ2-1; no clear D. The J call may be faulty, since TRBJ2-7 better matches the DNA end. This CDR3 contains 16 residues. CDR1 is SGHVS and CDR2 is FNYEAQ in the germline V gene. The chain's CDR3 is CASSLVGHSSYNEQYF. CDR3 sequence (DNA): TGTGCCAGCAGCTTAGTAGGGCACAGCTCCTACAATGAGCAGTACTTC.

The J gene is TRBJ2-1, the V gene TRBV6-5, with D perhaps TRBD2 (5 bases). In germline, CDR1 is MNHEY, CDR2 SVGAGI. The CDR3 loop spans 13 amino acids. V was clipped by 3 bases and J by 10 bases, with 13 bases between them. CDR3 region: CASSYLERGEQFF. The CDR3 DNA reads as TGTGCCAGCAGTTATCTGGAGAGAGGGGAGCAGTTCTTC.